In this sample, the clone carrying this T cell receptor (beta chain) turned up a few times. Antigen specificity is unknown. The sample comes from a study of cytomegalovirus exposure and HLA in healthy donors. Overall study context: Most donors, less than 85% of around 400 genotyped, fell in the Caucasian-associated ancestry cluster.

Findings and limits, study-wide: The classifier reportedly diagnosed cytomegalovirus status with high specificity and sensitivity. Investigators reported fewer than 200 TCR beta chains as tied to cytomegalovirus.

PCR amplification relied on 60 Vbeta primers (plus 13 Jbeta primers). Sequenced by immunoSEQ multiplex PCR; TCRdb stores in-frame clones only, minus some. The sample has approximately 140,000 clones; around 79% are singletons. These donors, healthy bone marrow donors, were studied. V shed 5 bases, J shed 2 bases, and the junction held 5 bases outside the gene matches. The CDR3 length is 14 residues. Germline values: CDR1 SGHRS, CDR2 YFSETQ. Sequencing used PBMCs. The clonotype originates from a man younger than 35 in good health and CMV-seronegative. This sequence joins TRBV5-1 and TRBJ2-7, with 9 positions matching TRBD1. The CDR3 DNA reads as TGCGCCAGCAGACCAAGACAGGGGGCCTACGAGCAGTACTTC. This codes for CASRPRQGAYEQYF. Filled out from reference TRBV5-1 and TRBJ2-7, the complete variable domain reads KAGVTQTPRYLIKTRGQQVTLSCSPISGHRSVSWYQQTPGQGLQFLFEYFSETQRNKGNFPGRFSGRQFSNSRSEMNVSTLELGDSALYLCASRPRQGAYEQYFGPGTRLTVT.